This T cell receptor beta chain originates from a study of cytomegalovirus exposure and HLA in healthy donors. Regarding the study as a whole: Previously analyzed data showed that most TCR beta V segments were productive at a frequency of about 87% or about 30%.

The CDR3 loop spans 16 amino acids. V shed 1 base, J shed 1 base, and the junction held 5 bases outside the gene matches. CDR1 LNHNV and CDR2 YYDKDF come from the germline V gene (reference sequence). With 60 Vbeta and 13 Jbeta primers, the PCR was carried out. Measured with immunoSEQ multiplex PCR; TCRdb has only the in-frame clones, and not every one. The table lists 110,000 to 150,000 clones, roughly 80% of them singletons. The table lists this clone with a count of one. The antigen is undetermined. The chain employs TRBV15 and TRBJ2-5, with 8 positions matching TRBD2. Sequenced sample: PBMCs. The TCR comes from a male donor in good health and CMV-seronegative. CDR3 region: CATSRARGGVQETQYF. CDR3 in DNA: TGTGCCACCAGCAGAGCCCGGGGGGGAGTCCAAGAGACCCAGTACTTC.